The 5 T cell receptor beta chains reported below all come from one sample, sequenced in a study of T cells in Graves' hyperthyroidism and ophthalmopathy. The TCR beta CDR3 regions underwent amplification using RNA transcripts as the source. Initially, a first-round RT-PCR of the TCR CDR3 employed the HTBI primer set. TCRdb used MiXCR to reprocess the multiplex PCR reads, holding one entry per CDR3 protein. The sample holds 250,000 or so distinct CDR3 sequences, about 15% seen once. Input material: blood. These receptors all come from a woman aged 45 to 65 with Graves' hyperthyroidism that later progressed to Graves' ophthalmopathy.

This clonotype was seen at least ten times. This chain uses TRBV10-3 with TRBJ2-7; TRBD1 agrees at 8 bases. CDR1 is ENHRY and CDR2 is SYGVKD in the germline V gene. J gave up 5 bases and V 8 bases, and 8 bases lay outside the gene matches. The CDR3 runs 13 residues. CDR3 residues: CAIRGTGGHEQYF. CDR3 DNA: TGTGCCATCCGTGGGACAGGAGGCCACGAGCAGTACTTC.

As for this clonotype: A much larger clone lies one base from this, so it may be a read error. V and J are TRBV11-2 and TRBJ2-2; D is possibly TRBD2 (5 bases). The CDR3 is 17 amino acids. Per the germline V gene, CDR1 is SGHAT and CDR2 is FQNNGV. The CDR3 protein is CACSLGGWAPNTGELFF. CDR3 sequence (DNA): TGTGCCTGCAGCTTAGGAGGTTGGGCACCGAACACCGGGGAGCTGTTTTTT.

The table lists this clonotype with a few counts. The V gene is TRBV29-1, the J gene TRBJ1-1; TRBD1 matches 7 bases. Germline V gene sequence: CDR1 SQVTM, CDR2 ANQGSEA. With V trimmed by 7 bases and J by 0 bases, 5 bases remained unmatched. This CDR3 is built from 13 residues. CDR3: CSASTGMNTEAFF. Here the CDR3 DNA reads TGCAGCGCTTCGACAGGGATGAACACTGAAGCTTTCTTT.

This clonotype was counted at least ten times. The gene calls are TRBV6-2 or TRBV6-3 and TRBJ1-2; tentatively, D is TRBD1 (5 bases). The V end was cut by 2 bases, the J end by 5 bases, with 12 bases between. CDR1 and CDR2 from the germline V gene are MNHEY and SVGEGT. The CDR3 length is 14 residues. The CDR3 DNA reads TGTGCCAGCAGTTACGACCGGGGGTCGTATGGCTACACCTTC. This encodes CASSYDRGSYGYTF.

On this clonotype itself: A much more abundant neighbour one base away suggests this may be a read error. The chain carries TRBV30 and TRBJ1-6; D perhaps matches TRBD1 (6 bases). The CDR3 contains 14 residues. The V gene's germline CDR1 is GTSNPN and CDR2 SVGIG (reference sequence). The CDR3 DNA is TGTGCCTGGAACCCAGGGGCCTGGAATTCACCCCCCCACTTT. Translating it yields CAWNPGAWNSPPHF. Looking up the rest from reference TRBV30 and TRBJ1-6 gives the full variable domain: SQTIHQWPATLVQPVGSPLSLECTVEGTSNPNLYWYRQAAGRGLQLLFYSVGIGQISSEVPQNLSASRPQDRQFILSSKKLLLSDSGFYLCAWNPGAWNSPPHFGNGTRLTVT.